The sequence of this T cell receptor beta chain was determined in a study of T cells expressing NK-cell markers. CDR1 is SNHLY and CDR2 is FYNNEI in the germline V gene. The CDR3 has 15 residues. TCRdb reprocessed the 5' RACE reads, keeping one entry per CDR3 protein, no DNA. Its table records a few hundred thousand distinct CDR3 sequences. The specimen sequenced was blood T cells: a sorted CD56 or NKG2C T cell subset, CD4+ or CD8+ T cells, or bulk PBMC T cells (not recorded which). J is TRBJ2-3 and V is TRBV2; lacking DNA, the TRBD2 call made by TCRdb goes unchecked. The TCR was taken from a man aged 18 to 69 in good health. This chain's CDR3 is CASSQAGGLTDTQYF.